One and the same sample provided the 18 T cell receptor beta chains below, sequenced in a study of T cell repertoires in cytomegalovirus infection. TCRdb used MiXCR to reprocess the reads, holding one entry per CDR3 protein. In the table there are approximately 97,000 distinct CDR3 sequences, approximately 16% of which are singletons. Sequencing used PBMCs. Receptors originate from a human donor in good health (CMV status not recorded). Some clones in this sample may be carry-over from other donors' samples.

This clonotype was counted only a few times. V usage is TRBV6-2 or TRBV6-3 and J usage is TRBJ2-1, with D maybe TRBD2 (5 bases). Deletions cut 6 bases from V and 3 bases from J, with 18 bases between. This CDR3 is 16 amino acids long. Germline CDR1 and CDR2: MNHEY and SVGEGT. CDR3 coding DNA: TGTGCCAGCAGAGAGGGAAGAGGATGGGGCTACAATGAGCAGTTCTTC. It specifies CASREGRGWGYNEQFF.

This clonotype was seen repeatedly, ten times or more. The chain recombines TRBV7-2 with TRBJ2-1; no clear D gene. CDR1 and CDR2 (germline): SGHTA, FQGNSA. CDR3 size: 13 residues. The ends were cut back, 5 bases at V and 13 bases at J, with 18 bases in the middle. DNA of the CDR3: TGTGCCAGCAGCCCTAATCGTGAAGGCCAACAGTTCTTC. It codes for CASSPNREGQQFF.

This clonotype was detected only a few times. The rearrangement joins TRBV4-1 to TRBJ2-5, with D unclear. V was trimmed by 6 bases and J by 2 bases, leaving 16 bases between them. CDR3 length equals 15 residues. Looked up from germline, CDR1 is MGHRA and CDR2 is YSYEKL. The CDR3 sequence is CASSVWRTRQETQYF. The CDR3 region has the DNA TGCGCCAGCAGTGTGTGGCGAACCCGACAAGAGACCCAGTACTTC.

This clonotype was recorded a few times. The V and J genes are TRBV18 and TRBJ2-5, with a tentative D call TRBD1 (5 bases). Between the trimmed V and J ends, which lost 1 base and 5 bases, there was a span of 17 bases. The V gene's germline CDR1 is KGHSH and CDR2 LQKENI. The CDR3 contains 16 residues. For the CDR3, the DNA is TGTGCCAGCTCACCACAGGGGTTGGGCCCATCGGAGACCCAGTACTTC. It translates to CASSPQGLGPSETQYF. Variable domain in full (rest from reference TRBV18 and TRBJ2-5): NAGVMQNPRHLVRRRGQEARLRCSPMKGHSHVYWYRQLPEEGLKFMVYLQKENIIDESGMPKERFSAEFPKEGPSILRIQQVVRGDSAAYFCASSPQGLGPSETQYFGPGTRLLVL.

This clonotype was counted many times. The CDR3 nucleotides read TGTGCCAGCAGGCTCCCGGGACATCGGGTAAGGACCTTC. Translation: CASRLPGHRVRTF. The chain carries TRBV12-3 or TRBV12-4 and TRBJ1-2; tentatively, D is TRBD1 (6 bases). V lost 6 bases, J lost 14 bases, and 22 bases lay in between. This CDR3 is built from 13 residues.

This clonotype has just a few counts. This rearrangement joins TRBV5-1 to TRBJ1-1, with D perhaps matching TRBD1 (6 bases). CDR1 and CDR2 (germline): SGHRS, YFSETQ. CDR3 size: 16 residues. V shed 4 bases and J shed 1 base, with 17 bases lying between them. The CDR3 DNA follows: TGCGCCAGCAGCACCGACCCCGGGACACCGAACACTGAAGCTTTCTTT. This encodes CASSTDPGTPNTEAFF.

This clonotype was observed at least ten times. CDR3 sequence (DNA): TGTGCCAGCATAGGGACTAGCGGGGAAGAGACCCAGTACTTC. As protein: CASIGTSGEETQYF. The V and J genes are TRBV2 and TRBJ2-5; 13 bases match TRBD2. The CDR3 extends over 14 amino acids. Per the germline V gene, CDR1 is SNHLY and CDR2 is FYNNEI. Trimming at V came to 7 bases and at J to 3 bases, leaving 2 bases not matched to a gene.

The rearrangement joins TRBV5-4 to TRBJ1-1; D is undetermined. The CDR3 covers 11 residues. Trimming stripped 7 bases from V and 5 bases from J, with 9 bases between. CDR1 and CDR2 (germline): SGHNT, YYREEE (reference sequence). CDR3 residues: CASLRGTEAFF. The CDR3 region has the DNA TGTGCCAGCCTAAGAGGTACTGAAGCTTTCTTT.

The CDR3 region is CASSGRDRDINTGELFF. Written as DNA, the CDR3 is TGTGCCAGCAGCGGGCGGGACAGGGACATTAACACCGGGGAGCTGTTTTTT. The chain combines TRBV5-4 with TRBJ2-2; 9 bases fit TRBD1. The CDR3 extends over 17 amino acids. Trimming at V came to 4 bases and at J to 2 bases, leaving 9 bases not matched to a gene. Per the germline V gene, CDR1 is SGHNT and CDR2 is YYREEE (reference sequence).

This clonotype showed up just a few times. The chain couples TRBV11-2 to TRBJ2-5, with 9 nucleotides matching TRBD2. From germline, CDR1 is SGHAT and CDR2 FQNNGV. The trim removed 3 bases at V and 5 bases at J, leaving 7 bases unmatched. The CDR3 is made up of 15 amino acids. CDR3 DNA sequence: TGTGCCAGCAGCTTTTCCGGCGGGGGGGATGAGACCCAGTACTTC. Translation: CASSFSGGGDETQYF.

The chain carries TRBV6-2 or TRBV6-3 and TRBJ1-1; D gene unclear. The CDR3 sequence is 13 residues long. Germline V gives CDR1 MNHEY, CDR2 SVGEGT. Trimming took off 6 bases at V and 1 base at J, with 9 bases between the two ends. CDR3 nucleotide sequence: TGTGCCAGCAGCACGAGGGAGAACACTGAAGCTTTCTTT. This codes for CASSTRENTEAFF.

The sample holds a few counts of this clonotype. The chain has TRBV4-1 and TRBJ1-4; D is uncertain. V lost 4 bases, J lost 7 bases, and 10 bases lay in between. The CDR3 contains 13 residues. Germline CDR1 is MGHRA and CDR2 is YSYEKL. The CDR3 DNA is TGCGCCAGCAGCCGGAGGATAGTTGAAAAACTGTTTTTT. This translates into CASSRRIVEKLFF.

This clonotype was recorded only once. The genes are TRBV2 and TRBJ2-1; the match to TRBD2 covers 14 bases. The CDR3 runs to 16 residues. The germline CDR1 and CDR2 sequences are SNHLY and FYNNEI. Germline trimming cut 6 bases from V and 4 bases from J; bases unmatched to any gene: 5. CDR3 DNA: TGTGCCAGCAGGAGAGGGACTAGCGGGGGATACAATGAGCAGTTCTTC. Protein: CASRRGTSGGYNEQFF.

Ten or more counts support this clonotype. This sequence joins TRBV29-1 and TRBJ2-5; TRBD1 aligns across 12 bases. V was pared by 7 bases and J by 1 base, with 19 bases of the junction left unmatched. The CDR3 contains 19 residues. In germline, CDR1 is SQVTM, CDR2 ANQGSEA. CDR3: CSAPLQGTGGPSSQETQYF. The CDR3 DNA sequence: TGCAGCGCCCCCCTCCAAGGGACAGGGGGCCCCAGCTCCCAAGAGACCCAGTACTTC.

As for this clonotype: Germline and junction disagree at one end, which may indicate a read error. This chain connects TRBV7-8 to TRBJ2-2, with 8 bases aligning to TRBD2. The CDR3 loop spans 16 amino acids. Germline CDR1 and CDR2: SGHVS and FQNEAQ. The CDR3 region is CAGSLMAGGSTGELFF. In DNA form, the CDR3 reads TGTGCCGGCAGCTTAATGGCGGGGGGATCCACCGGGGAGCTGTTTTTT.

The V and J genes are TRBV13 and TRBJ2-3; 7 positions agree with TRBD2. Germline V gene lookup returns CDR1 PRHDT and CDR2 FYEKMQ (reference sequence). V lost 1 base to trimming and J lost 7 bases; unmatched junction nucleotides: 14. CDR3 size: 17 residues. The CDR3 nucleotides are TGTGCCAGCAGCTTAGTTCGGGGGGTCCCACTTCGGAATACGCAGTATTTT. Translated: CASSLVRGVPLRNTQYF.

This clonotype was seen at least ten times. DNA for the CDR3: TGTGCCAGCAGCCAAGAGCTAAGCGGGGGGGCGAAACAAGAGACCCAGTACTTC. Translating it yields CASSQELSGGAKQETQYF. The chain couples TRBV4-2 to TRBJ2-5; 10 nucleotides align to TRBD2. Germline V gene lookup returns CDR1 LGHNA and CDR2 YNFKEQ. V lost 0 bases to trimming and J lost 2 bases; unmatched junction nucleotides: 9. This CDR3 is 18 amino acids long.

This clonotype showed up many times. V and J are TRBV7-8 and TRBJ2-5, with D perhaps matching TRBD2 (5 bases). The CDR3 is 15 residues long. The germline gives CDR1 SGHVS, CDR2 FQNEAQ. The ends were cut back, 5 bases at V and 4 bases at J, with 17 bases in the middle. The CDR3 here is CASSITPGIRETQYF. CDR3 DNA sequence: TGTGCCAGCAGCATAACGCCGGGGATAAGAGAGACCCAGTACTTC.